The T cell receptor (beta chain) under discussion was sequenced for a study of tumor-infiltrating lymphocytes in primary liver carcinoma. Study conclusions and caveats: Tumors carried a top-250-clone fraction significantly exceeding that of blood (p = 0.039).

The junction had 25 bases not matched to a gene; V was cut back by 0 bases and J by 4 bases. The germline V gene encodes CDR1 MGHRA and CDR2 YSYEKL. This CDR3 comprises 22 residues. It was from about 19-30 mg of unsorted bulk tissue that RNA and DNA were co-extracted. Details on this clonotype: Its target is unknown. This is likely a read error, given that the CDR3 carries no conserved phenylalanine or tryptophan at its end.

Production of TCR beta cDNA used 500 ng total RNA together with a constant-region primer. Slightly modified ARM-PCR with three nested multiplex PCR rounds yielded TCR beta libraries. In the first two PCR rounds, TRBV1-TRBV30 forward primers were paired with a C-beta reverse primer, and each round lasted approximately 10 cycles. From the multiplex PCR reads, TCRdb called clonotypes with MiXCR, one entry per CDR3 protein. The sample records tens of thousands of distinct CDR3 sequences, over 60% being singletons. The receptor comes from a man aged 40-49 years with primary liver carcinoma and hepatitis B virus infection. The sequencing sample was made of liver tumor tissue from sampling region 1. Indicated subset: tumor region T1, superior pole. The chain recombines TRBV4-1 with TRBJ1-1, with 8 bases aligning to TRBD1. CDR3 in amino acids: CASSQDLVPSDRGRPLVTEAFV. CDR3 coding DNA: TGCGCCAGCAGCCAAGATCTAGTTCCCAGTGACAGGGGCAGACCCCTGGTCACTGAAGCTTTCGTT.